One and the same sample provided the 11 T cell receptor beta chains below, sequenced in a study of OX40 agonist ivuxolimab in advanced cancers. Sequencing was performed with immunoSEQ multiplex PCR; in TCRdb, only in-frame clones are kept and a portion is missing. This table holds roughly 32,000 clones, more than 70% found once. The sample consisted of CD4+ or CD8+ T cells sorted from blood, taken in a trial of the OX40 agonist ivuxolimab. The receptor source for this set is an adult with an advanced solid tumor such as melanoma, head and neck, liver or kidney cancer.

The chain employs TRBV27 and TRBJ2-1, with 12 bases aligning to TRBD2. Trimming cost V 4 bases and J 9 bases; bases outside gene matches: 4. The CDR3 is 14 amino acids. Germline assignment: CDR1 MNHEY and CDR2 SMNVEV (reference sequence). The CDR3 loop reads CASSWRLAGVEQFF. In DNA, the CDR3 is TGTGCCAGCAGTTGGCGACTAGCGGGAGTTGAGCAGTTCTTC.

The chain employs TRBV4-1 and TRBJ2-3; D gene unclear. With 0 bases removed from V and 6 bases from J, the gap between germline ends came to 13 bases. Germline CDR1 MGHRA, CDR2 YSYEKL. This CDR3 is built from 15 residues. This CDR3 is CASSQDPVARDTQYF. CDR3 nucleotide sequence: TGCGCCAGCAGCCAAGATCCCGTGGCTCGGGATACGCAGTATTTT.

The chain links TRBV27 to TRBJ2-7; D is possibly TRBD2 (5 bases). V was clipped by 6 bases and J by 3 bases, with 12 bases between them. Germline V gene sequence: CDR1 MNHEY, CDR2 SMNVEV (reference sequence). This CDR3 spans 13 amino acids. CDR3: CASSAGIYYEQYF. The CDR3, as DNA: TGTGCCAGCAGCGCCGGGATCTACTACGAGCAGTACTTC.

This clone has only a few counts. The CDR3 DNA is TGTGCCAGCAGTTTTGCAGGGCATGAGCAGTTCTTC. Translating gives CASSFAGHEQFF. The chain joins TRBV27 to TRBJ2-1; possibly TRBD1 for D (5 bases). V was pared by 3 bases and J by 8 bases, with 8 bases between. The germline CDR1 and CDR2 sequences are MNHEY and SMNVEV (reference sequence). This CDR3 has 12 residues.

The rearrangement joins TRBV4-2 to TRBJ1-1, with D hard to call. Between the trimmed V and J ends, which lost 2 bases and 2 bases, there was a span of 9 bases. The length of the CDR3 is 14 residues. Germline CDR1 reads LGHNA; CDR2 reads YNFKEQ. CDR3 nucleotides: TGTGCCAGCAGCCAACTAGACTTTAACACTGAAGCTTTCTTT. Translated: CASSQLDFNTEAFF.

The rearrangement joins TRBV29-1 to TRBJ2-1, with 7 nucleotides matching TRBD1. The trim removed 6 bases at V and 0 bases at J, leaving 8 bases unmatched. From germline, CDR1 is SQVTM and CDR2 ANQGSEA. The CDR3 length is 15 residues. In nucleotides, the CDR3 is TGCAGCGTGGACGGGACAGACCTCTCCTACAATGAGCAGTTCTTC. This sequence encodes CSVDGTDLSYNEQFF.

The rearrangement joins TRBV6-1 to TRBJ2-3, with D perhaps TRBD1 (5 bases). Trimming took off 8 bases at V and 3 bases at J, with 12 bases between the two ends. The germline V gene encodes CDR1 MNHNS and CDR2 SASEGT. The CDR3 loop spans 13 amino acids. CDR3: CASCGRDTDTQYF. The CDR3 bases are TGTGCCAGCTGTGGCAGGGATACAGATACGCAGTATTTT.

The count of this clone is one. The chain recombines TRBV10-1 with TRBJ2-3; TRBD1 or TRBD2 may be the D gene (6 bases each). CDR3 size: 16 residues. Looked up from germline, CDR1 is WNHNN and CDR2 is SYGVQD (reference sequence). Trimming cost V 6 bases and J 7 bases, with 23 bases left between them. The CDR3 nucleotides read TGCGCCAGCAGCGACAGGCCCACGGGAGTACGGTATACGCAGTATTTT. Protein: CASSDRPTGVRYTQYF.

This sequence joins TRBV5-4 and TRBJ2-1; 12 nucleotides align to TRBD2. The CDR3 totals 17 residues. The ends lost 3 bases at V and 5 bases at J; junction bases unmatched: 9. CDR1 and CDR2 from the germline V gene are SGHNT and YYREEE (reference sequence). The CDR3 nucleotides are TGTGCCAGCAGCTCACTGACTAGCGGGAGAATACACAATGAGCAGTTCTTC. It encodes CASSSLTSGRIHNEQFF.

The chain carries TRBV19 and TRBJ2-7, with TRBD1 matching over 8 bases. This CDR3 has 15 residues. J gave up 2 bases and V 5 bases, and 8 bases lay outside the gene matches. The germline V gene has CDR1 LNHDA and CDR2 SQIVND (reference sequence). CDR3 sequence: CASSPGTGNTYEQYF. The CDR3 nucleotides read TGTGCCAGTAGTCCAGGGACAGGAAATACCTACGAGCAGTACTTC. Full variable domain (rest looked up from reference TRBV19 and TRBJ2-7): DGGITQSPKYLFRKEGQNVTLSCEQNLNHDAMYWYRQDPGQGLRLIYYSQIVNDFQKGDIAEGYSVSREKKESFPLTVTSAQKNPTAFYLCASSPGTGNTYEQYFGPGTRLTVT.

Here the CDR3 reads CASSVRLAGVNEQFF. In DNA form, the CDR3 reads TGTGCCAGCAGCGTTCGGCTAGCGGGAGTCAATGAGCAGTTCTTC. The chain recombines TRBV9 with TRBJ2-1; TRBD2 matches 10 bases. The germline CDR1 and CDR2 sequences are SGDLS and YYNGEE. This CDR3 has 15 residues. Unmatched junction bases numbered 5, after V lost 2 bases and J lost 6 bases.